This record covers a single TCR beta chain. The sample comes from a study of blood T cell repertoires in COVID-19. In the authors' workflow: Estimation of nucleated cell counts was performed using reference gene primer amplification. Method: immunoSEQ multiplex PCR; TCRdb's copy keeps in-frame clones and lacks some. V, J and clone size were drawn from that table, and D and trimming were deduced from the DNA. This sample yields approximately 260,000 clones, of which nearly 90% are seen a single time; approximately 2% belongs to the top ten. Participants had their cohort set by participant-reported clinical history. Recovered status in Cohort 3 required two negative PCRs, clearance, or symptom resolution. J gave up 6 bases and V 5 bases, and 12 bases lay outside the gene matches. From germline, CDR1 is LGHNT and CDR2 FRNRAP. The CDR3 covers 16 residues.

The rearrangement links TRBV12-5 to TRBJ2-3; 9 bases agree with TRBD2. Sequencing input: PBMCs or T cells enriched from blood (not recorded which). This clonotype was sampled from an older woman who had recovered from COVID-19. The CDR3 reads CASGPSTSGAGDTQYF. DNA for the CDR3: TGTGCTAGTGGTCCCTCGACTAGCGGCGCAGGGGATACGCAGTATTTT.